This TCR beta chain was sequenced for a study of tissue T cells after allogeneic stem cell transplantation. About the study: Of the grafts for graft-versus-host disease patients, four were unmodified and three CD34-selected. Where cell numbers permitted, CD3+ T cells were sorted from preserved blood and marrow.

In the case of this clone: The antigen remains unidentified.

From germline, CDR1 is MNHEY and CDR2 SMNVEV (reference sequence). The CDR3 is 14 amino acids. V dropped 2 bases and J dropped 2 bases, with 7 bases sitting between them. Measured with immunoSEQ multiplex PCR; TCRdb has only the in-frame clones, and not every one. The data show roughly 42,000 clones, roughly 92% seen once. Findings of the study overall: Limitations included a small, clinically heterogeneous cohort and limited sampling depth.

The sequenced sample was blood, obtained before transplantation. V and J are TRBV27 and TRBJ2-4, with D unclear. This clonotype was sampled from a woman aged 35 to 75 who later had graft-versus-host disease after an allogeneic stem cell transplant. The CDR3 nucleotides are TGTGCCAGCAGTTTACTTGGAACCAAAAACATTCAGTACTTC. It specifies CASSLLGTKNIQYF.